The sequence of this T cell receptor (beta chain) was determined in a study of blood T cell repertoires in COVID-19. On the study more broadly: T cells, B-cell-depleted T cells, or PBMCs provided the cDNA or gDNA that served as material.

Germline loops: CDR1 SGHVS, CDR2 FQNEAQ. CDR3 length: 13 amino acids. V was cut by 1 base and J by 6 bases, with 6 bases left in between. Per the original methods: It was from reference gene primer amplification that nucleated cell counts were estimated. Libraries were prepared by immunoSEQ multiplex PCR; TCRdb keeps only in-frame clonotypes and omits some of them. The DNA was the basis for D and trimming; V, J and clone size are from that table. The table lists about 170,000 clones, 70% to 85% of them singletons. The sequence derives from a woman of 80 years or more with acute or convalescent COVID-19. The sequencing input was peripheral blood. The chain combines TRBV7-8 with TRBJ2-2; D unresolved. The CDR3 nucleotides are TGTGCCAGCAGCTTAGTCCCGGCCGGGGAGCTGTTTTTT. Amino acids: CASSLVPAGELFF.